A selection of T cell receptor beta chains follows, all from one sample in a study of T cell repertoires in cytomegalovirus infection. TCRdb fed the reads into MiXCR, producing one record per CDR3 protein. The sample carries fewer than 900,000 distinct CDR3 sequences, just under 30% recorded once. Their specific antigens are unknown. The sequencing used cultured CD8+ T cells from PBMCs, collected from culture after CMV antigen stimulation. These receptors all come from a human donor in good health (CMV status not recorded). Some clones in this sample may be carry-over from other donors' samples. Each CDR3 is given with its conserved first and last residue. The order of the fields is clone size, J gene, V gene, D gene, CDR3 protein, CDR3 DNA. A D gene is named only where the DNA matches it firmly. Clone size is stated in some rows and not others, as once, few, many or a class when expanded.

abundance: -
j_gene: TRBJ2-1
v_gene: TRBV18
d_gene: TRBD1
CDR3aa: CASSRIRPGQGSYEQFF
CDR3nt: TGTGCCAGCTCACGGATTAGGCCGGGACAGGGTAGTTACGAGCAGTTCTTC

abundance: -
j_gene: TRBJ1-2
v_gene: TRBV6-1
d_gene: -
CDR3aa: CASSERTGFGYTF
CDR3nt: TGTGCCAGCAGTGAGAGAACAGGGTTTGGCTACACCTTC

abundance: -
j_gene: TRBJ2-1
v_gene: TRBV9
d_gene: -
CDR3aa: CASSVEGRHGNEQFF
CDR3nt: TGTGCCAGCAGCGTAGAGGGCAGGCATGGGAATGAGCAGTTCTTC

abundance: -
j_gene: TRBJ2-5
v_gene: TRBV5-6
d_gene: -
CDR3aa: CASSSGVEETQYF
CDR3nt: TGTGCCAGCAGCTCGGGAGTTGAAGAGACCCAGTACTTC

abundance: -
j_gene: TRBJ1-2
v_gene: TRBV7-9
d_gene: -
CDR3aa: CASSSRTVVLGYTF
CDR3nt: TGTGCCAGCAGCTCCAGGACAGTCGTCTTAGGCTACACCTTC

abundance: -
j_gene: TRBJ1-5
v_gene: TRBV12-3/TRBV12-4
d_gene: -
CDR3aa: CASSYYGQPYQPQHF
CDR3nt: TGTGCCAGCAGTTACTACGGACAGCCTTATCAGCCCCAGCATTTT

abundance: -
j_gene: TRBJ1-5
v_gene: TRBV19
d_gene: -
CDR3aa: CASTGPLFREPQHF
CDR3nt: TGTGCCAGTACAGGACCGCTGTTCAGGGAGCCCCAGCATTTT

abundance: once
j_gene: TRBJ2-5
v_gene: TRBV9
d_gene: TRBD2
CDR3aa: CASSARLAGGETQYF
CDR3nt: TGTGCCAGCAGCGCGCGTTTAGCGGGGGGGGAGACCCAGTACTTC

abundance: many
j_gene: TRBJ2-4
v_gene: TRBV7-8
d_gene: TRBD1
CDR3aa: CASSLMDRPNVTKNIQYF
CDR3nt: TGTGCCAGCAGCTTGATGGACAGGCCCAACGTGACCAAAAACATTCAGTACTTC

abundance: few
j_gene: TRBJ2-3
v_gene: TRBV28
d_gene: -
CDR3aa: CASSLWGGARDTQYF
CDR3nt: TGTGCCAGCAGTTTATGGGGGGGGGCCAGGGATACGCAGTATTTT

abundance: many
j_gene: TRBJ2-1
v_gene: TRBV11-1
d_gene: TRBD2
CDR3aa: CASSFPLAGVWEQFF
CDR3nt: TGTGCCAGCAGCTTCCCACTAGCGGGGGTCTGGGAACAGTTCTTC

abundance: few
j_gene: TRBJ1-2
v_gene: TRBV6-5
d_gene: TRBD1
CDR3aa: CASSPDRGGYTF
CDR3nt: TGTGCCAGCAGTCCGGACAGGGGGGGCTACACCTTC

abundance: few
j_gene: TRBJ2-3
v_gene: TRBV7-9
d_gene: -
CDR3aa: CASSPRLELSSDTQYF
CDR3nt: TGTGCCAGCAGCCCCCGACTAGAGTTGAGCTCAGATACGCAGTATTTT

abundance: -
j_gene: TRBJ1-5
v_gene: TRBV7-9
d_gene: TRBD1
CDR3aa: CASRPQGADQPQHF
CDR3nt: TGTGCCAGCAGACCACAGGGGGCGGATCAGCCCCAGCATTTT

abundance: -
j_gene: TRBJ2-3
v_gene: TRBV2
d_gene: TRBD2
CDR3aa: CASGLAVFPDTQYF
CDR3nt: TGTGCCAGCGGACTAGCGGTGTTTCCAGATACGCAGTATTTT

abundance: many
j_gene: TRBJ2-1
v_gene: TRBV7-3
d_gene: TRBD2
CDR3aa: CASSPSGGARGEQFF
CDR3nt: TGTGCCAGCAGCCCTAGCGGGGGGGCCAGAGGTGAGCAGTTCTTC

abundance: few
j_gene: TRBJ1-2
v_gene: TRBV27
d_gene: -
CDR3aa: CASSSQGWDYGYTF
CDR3nt: TGTGCCAGCAGCTCACAGGGATGGGACTATGGCTACACCTTC

abundance: -
j_gene: TRBJ2-2
v_gene: TRBV23-1
d_gene: TRBD1
CDR3aa: CASSQSPKDRGQSGELFF
CDR3nt: TGCGCCAGCAGTCAATCGCCGAAGGACAGGGGGCAATCCGGGGAGCTGTTTTTT

abundance: many
j_gene: TRBJ2-1
v_gene: TRBV4-3
d_gene: TRBD2
CDR3aa: CASSQDPSGGANEQFF
CDR3nt: TGCGCCAGCAGCCAAGATCCTAGCGGGGGGGCCAATGAGCAGTTCTTC

abundance: many
j_gene: TRBJ1-5
v_gene: TRBV7-6
d_gene: -
CDR3aa: CASSQTPGASQPQHF
CDR3nt: TGTGCCAGCAGCCAAACCCCAGGGGCAAGTCAGCCCCAGCATTTT

abundance: -
j_gene: TRBJ2-1
v_gene: TRBV10-3
d_gene: TRBD1
CDR3aa: CAIIAPDRGYNEQFF
CDR3nt: TGTGCCATCATAGCGCCGGACAGGGGTTACAATGAGCAGTTCTTC

abundance: -
j_gene: TRBJ2-1
v_gene: TRBV7-3
d_gene: -
CDR3aa: CASSDHGGNEQFF
CDR3nt: TGTGCCAGCAGCGATCATGGAGGGAATGAGCAGTTCTTC

abundance: once
j_gene: TRBJ1-6
v_gene: TRBV4-1
d_gene: -
CDR3aa: CASSQDPPSAYNSPLHF
CDR3nt: TGCGCCAGCAGCCAAGATCCCCCGAGCGCTTATAATTCACCCCTCCACTTT

abundance: few
j_gene: TRBJ2-3
v_gene: TRBV12-5
d_gene: TRBD2
CDR3aa: CASGLATAGLAGATDTQYF
CDR3nt: TGTGCTAGTGGTTTGGCCACCGCGGGACTAGCGGGAGCCACAGATACGCAGTATTTT

abundance: few
j_gene: TRBJ1-4
v_gene: TRBV7-2
d_gene: -
CDR3aa: CASSFYGAPPNEKLFF
CDR3nt: TGTGCCAGCAGCTTTTACGGGGCACCGCCTAATGAAAAACTGTTTTTT

abundance: few
j_gene: TRBJ2-1
v_gene: TRBV19
d_gene: TRBD2
CDR3aa: CASSILKLAGVSNEQFF
CDR3nt: TGTGCCAGTAGTATTTTGAAACTAGCGGGGGTCAGTAATGAGCAGTTCTTC

abundance: -
j_gene: TRBJ2-6
v_gene: TRBV27
d_gene: TRBD1
CDR3aa: CASSDPDRGESGANVLTF
CDR3nt: TGTGCCAGCAGCGACCCGGACAGGGGGGAGTCTGGGGCCAACGTCCTGACTTTC

abundance: once
j_gene: TRBJ1-1
v_gene: TRBV27
d_gene: -
CDR3aa: CASSSKSMNTEAFF
CDR3nt: TGTGCCAGCAGCTCAAAGAGCATGAACACTGAAGCTTTCTTT

abundance: -
j_gene: TRBJ1-2
v_gene: TRBV7-2
d_gene: -
CDR3aa: CASSLAEGGRGYTF
CDR3nt: TGTGCCAGCAGCTTAGCCGAAGGGGGGCGAGGCTACACCTTC

abundance: few
j_gene: TRBJ2-5
v_gene: TRBV7-9
d_gene: TRBD2
CDR3aa: CASSFGLAEGGTQYF
CDR3nt: TGTGCCAGCAGCTTCGGACTAGCGGAAGGGGGGACCCAGTACTTC

abundance: -
j_gene: TRBJ2-7
v_gene: TRBV12-3/TRBV12-4
d_gene: -
CDR3aa: CASSFQLVQYSYEQYF
CDR3nt: TGTGCCAGCAGTTTCCAACTCGTACAGTACTCCTACGAGCAGTACTTC

abundance: -
j_gene: TRBJ1-6
v_gene: TRBV5-6
d_gene: -
CDR3aa: CASSFGRSLDPLHF
CDR3nt: TGTGCCAGCAGCTTCGGCAGGAGTTTAGATCCCCTCCACTTT

abundance: many
j_gene: TRBJ2-7
v_gene: TRBV7-2
d_gene: -
CDR3aa: CASSLAPGDTYEQYF
CDR3nt: TGTGCCAGCAGCTTAGCCCCGGGGGACACATACGAGCAGTACTTC

abundance: few
j_gene: TRBJ2-5
v_gene: TRBV7-6
d_gene: -
CDR3aa: CASSTPGRAQETQYF
CDR3nt: TGTGCCAGCAGTACCCCGGGAAGGGCCCAAGAGACCCAGTACTTC

abundance: once
j_gene: TRBJ2-2
v_gene: TRBV9
d_gene: -
CDR3aa: CASSEPSRGGTGELFF
CDR3nt: TGTGCCAGCAGCGAACCGTCCAGGGGCGGAACCGGGGAGCTGTTTTTT

abundance: many
j_gene: TRBJ1-2
v_gene: TRBV7-3
d_gene: -
CDR3aa: CASSGPSGHDGWGYTF
CDR3nt: TGTGCCAGCAGCGGACCCTCGGGACACGATGGATGGGGCTACACCTTC

abundance: -
j_gene: TRBJ2-3
v_gene: TRBV7-6
d_gene: -
CDR3aa: CASSLVLGPDTQYF
CDR3nt: TGTGCCAGCAGCTTAGTTCTGGGGCCAGATACGCAGTATTTT

abundance: few
j_gene: TRBJ2-2
v_gene: TRBV6-5
d_gene: -
CDR3aa: CASSLHASGTGELFF
CDR3nt: TGTGCCAGCAGCCTCCACGCCTCGGGCACCGGGGAGCTGTTTTTT

abundance: many
j_gene: TRBJ2-5
v_gene: TRBV10-3
d_gene: TRBD1
CDR3aa: CAISEPGQGLFETQYF
CDR3nt: TGTGCCATCAGTGAGCCGGGACAGGGGTTGTTTGAGACCCAGTACTTC

abundance: once
j_gene: TRBJ2-5
v_gene: TRBV24-1
d_gene: -
CDR3aa: CATRSGEVEETQYF
CDR3nt: TGTGCCACCAGGTCGGGGGAAGTTGAGGAGACCCAGTACTTC

abundance: -
j_gene: TRBJ2-5
v_gene: TRBV7-2
d_gene: -
CDR3aa: CASSHTGDGSFRGTQYF
CDR3nt: TGTGCCAGCAGCCACACTGGAGACGGATCCTTTAGAGGGACCCAGTACTTC

abundance: many
j_gene: TRBJ2-1
v_gene: TRBV7-8
d_gene: -
CDR3aa: CASSGESNEQFF
CDR3nt: TGTGCCAGCAGCGGGGAGAGCAATGAGCAGTTCTTC

abundance: -
j_gene: TRBJ2-6
v_gene: TRBV12-5
d_gene: -
CDR3aa: CASAPLGGSGANVLTF
CDR3nt: TGTGCTAGTGCCCCCTTGGGGGGATCCGGGGCCAACGTCCTGACTTTC

abundance: many
j_gene: TRBJ2-1
v_gene: TRBV7-2
d_gene: -
CDR3aa: CASSLAEGDYNEQFF
CDR3nt: TGTGCCAGCAGCTTAGCGGAGGGGGATTACAATGAGCAGTTCTTC

abundance: few
j_gene: TRBJ2-7
v_gene: TRBV7-9
d_gene: -
CDR3aa: CASSSLEGRRYYEQYF
CDR3nt: TGTGCCAGCAGCTCCCTGGAGGGGAGGCGATACTACGAGCAGTACTTC

abundance: -
j_gene: TRBJ2-7
v_gene: TRBV2
d_gene: -
CDR3aa: CASTDSTNYEQYF
CDR3nt: TGTGCCAGCACTGACAGCACCAACTACGAGCAGTACTTC

abundance: -
j_gene: TRBJ2-4
v_gene: TRBV2
d_gene: -
CDR3aa: CASSDPVLEENIQYF
CDR3nt: TGTGCCAGCAGTGACCCCGTGCTGGAAGAAAACATTCAGTACTTC

abundance: -
j_gene: TRBJ2-3
v_gene: TRBV6-2/TRBV6-3
d_gene: -
CDR3aa: CASSGDSSGDTQYF
CDR3nt: TGTGCCAGCTCCGGGGACTCAAGTGGGGATACGCAGTATTTT

abundance: few
j_gene: TRBJ2-1
v_gene: TRBV25-1
d_gene: -
CDR3aa: CASSPGAEQFF
CDR3nt: TGTGCCAGCTCCCCGGGCGCTGAGCAGTTCTTC

abundance: -
j_gene: TRBJ1-5
v_gene: TRBV4-1
d_gene: TRBD1
CDR3aa: CASSPGQGLNQPQHF
CDR3nt: TGCGCCAGCAGCCCTGGACAGGGCCTCAATCAGCCCCAGCATTTT

abundance: -
j_gene: TRBJ1-1
v_gene: TRBV4-1
d_gene: -
CDR3aa: CASSQDLNIMNTEAFF
CDR3nt: TGCGCCAGCAGCCAAGATCTTAACATCATGAACACTGAAGCTTTCTTT

abundance: many
j_gene: TRBJ1-1
v_gene: TRBV12-3/TRBV12-4
d_gene: TRBD1
CDR3aa: CASSPDRGLTEAFF
CDR3nt: TGTGCCAGCAGCCCGGACAGGGGGCTCACTGAAGCTTTCTTT

abundance: -
j_gene: TRBJ1-5
v_gene: TRBV4-1
d_gene: -
CDR3aa: CASSQVQGRPQHF
CDR3nt: TGCGCCAGCAGCCAAGTCCAGGGGAGGCCCCAGCATTTT

abundance: -
j_gene: TRBJ2-5
v_gene: TRBV3-1
d_gene: -
CDR3aa: CASSSFRGPRETQYF
CDR3nt: TGTGCCAGCAGCTCCTTCCGGGGCCCGCGGGAGACCCAGTACTTC

abundance: many
j_gene: TRBJ2-3
v_gene: TRBV12-3/TRBV12-4
d_gene: -
CDR3aa: CASSLATGSTDTQYF
CDR3nt: TGTGCCAGCAGTTTAGCGACAGGAAGCACAGATACGCAGTATTTT

abundance: -
j_gene: TRBJ2-7
v_gene: TRBV5-4
d_gene: -
CDR3aa: CASSLEAGGFYEQYF
CDR3nt: TGTGCCAGCAGCTTGGAAGCCGGCGGATTCTACGAGCAGTACTTC